The rows below give T cell receptor beta chains drawn from one sample of a study of T cell changes during pregnancy in multiple sclerosis. Only in-frame clones appear in the TCRdb table, and some are missing; sequencing was by immunoSEQ multiplex PCR. The data contain fewer than 40,000 clones, approximately 92% of them singletons. Sequenced here: CD8+ T cells from peripheral blood mononuclear cells, sampled after pregnancy. The receptors stem from a female donor with multiple sclerosis, enrolled in a pregnancy study. The CDR3 runs from the conserved cysteine through the conserved F or W. A D gene is named only where the DNA matches it firmly. Clone size is not always given. Where it is, it says once, few, many or a class for expanded clones.

len: 18
abundance: .
d_gene: TRBD2
j_gene: TRBJ2-1
v_gene: TRBV7-6
CDR3nt: TGTGCCAGCAGCTTGCGGACTAGCGGGGGCAGCTCCTACAATGAGCAGTTCTTC
CDR3aa: CASSLRTSGGSSYNEQFF

len: 15
abundance: .
d_gene: .
j_gene: TRBJ2-3
v_gene: TRBV6-1
CDR3nt: TGTGCCAGCAGGCCCTCCAGTACCGGGGCAGATACGCAGTATTTT
CDR3aa: CASRPSSTGADTQYF

len: 19
abundance: .
d_gene: TRBD2
j_gene: TRBJ2-3
v_gene: TRBV2
CDR3nt: TGTGCCAGCAGTGTAGAGGTGGCTAGCGGAGGCCCCAACACAGATACGCAGTATTTT
CDR3aa: CASSVEVASGGPNTDTQYF

len: 14
abundance: .
d_gene: .
j_gene: TRBJ1-2
v_gene: TRBV7-2
CDR3nt: TGTGCCAGCAGCCCAGTTGTGGACAGCTATGGCTACACCTTC
CDR3aa: CASSPVVDSYGYTF

len: 19
abundance: .
d_gene: .
j_gene: TRBJ2-3
v_gene: TRBV27
CDR3nt: TGTGCCAGCAGTTTAAGGACAGAGAGAGATAGCGTAACCACAGATACGCAGTATTTT
CDR3aa: CASSLRTERDSVTTDTQYF

len: 15
abundance: .
d_gene: .
j_gene: TRBJ1-4
v_gene: TRBV6-5
CDR3nt: TGTGCCAGCAGTTCCGCGGGATCAACTAATGAAAAACTGTTTTTT
CDR3aa: CASSSAGSTNEKLFF

len: 17
abundance: once
d_gene: TRBD1
j_gene: TRBJ2-1
v_gene: TRBV2
CDR3nt: TGTGCCAGCGACCAGGAGGTGACAGGGGGCGTTGAAGGTGAGCAGTTCTTC
CDR3aa: CASDQEVTGGVEGEQFF

len: 17
abundance: once
d_gene: TRBD2
j_gene: TRBJ2-2
v_gene: TRBV19
CDR3nt: TGTGCCAGTAGTCCTTTGACTAGCGGATTTCCCACCGGGGAGCTGTTTTTT
CDR3aa: CASSPLTSGFPTGELFF

len: 15
abundance: .
d_gene: TRBD1
j_gene: TRBJ1-2
v_gene: TRBV7-2
CDR3nt: TGTGCCAGCAGCTTCAGGGGACAGGCAAACTATGGCTACACCTTC
CDR3aa: CASSFRGQANYGYTF

len: 15
abundance: .
d_gene: TRBD1
j_gene: TRBJ1-5
v_gene: TRBV10-2
CDR3nt: TGCGCCAGCAGTGCTGGGGACAGGGTTTTTCAGCCCCAGCATTTT
CDR3aa: CASSAGDRVFQPQHF

len: 16
abundance: .
d_gene: TRBD2
j_gene: TRBJ2-1
v_gene: TRBV13
CDR3nt: TGTGCCAGCAGCCCTGGGACTAGCGGGGGGGTCTATGAGCAGTTCTTC
CDR3aa: CASSPGTSGGVYEQFF

len: 15
abundance: .
d_gene: .
j_gene: TRBJ2-5
v_gene: TRBV9
CDR3nt: TGTGCCAGCAGCGTAACAGGGAATAGGAACACCCTCCAGTACTTC
CDR3aa: CASSVTGNRNTLQYF

len: 13
abundance: .
d_gene: .
j_gene: TRBJ1-6
v_gene: TRBV6-5
CDR3nt: TGTGCCAGCAGTTACGGGGGGGTTTCACCCCTCCACTTT
CDR3aa: CASSYGGVSPLHF

len: 15
abundance: .
d_gene: .
j_gene: TRBJ1-2
v_gene: TRBV5-4
CDR3nt: TGTGCCAGCAGCTTTCAGAACAGGCTGAACTATGGCTACACCTTC
CDR3aa: CASSFQNRLNYGYTF

len: 10
abundance: .
d_gene: .
j_gene: TRBJ1-1
v_gene: TRBV6-1
CDR3nt: TGTGCCAGCAGTCGGTCTGAAGCTTTCTTT
CDR3aa: CASSRSEAFF

len: 14
abundance: .
d_gene: .
j_gene: TRBJ2-2
v_gene: TRBV6-5
CDR3nt: TGTGCCAGCCAGGGCAACCCGAACACCGGGGAGCTGTTTTTT
CDR3aa: CASQGNPNTGELFF

len: 14
abundance: once
d_gene: .
j_gene: TRBJ2-1
v_gene: TRBV6-1
CDR3nt: TGTGCCAGTGAGGTACTAGCTTCGAGGAATGAGCAGTTCTTC
CDR3aa: CASEVLASRNEQFF

len: 18
abundance: .
d_gene: TRBD2
j_gene: TRBJ2-2
v_gene: TRBV7-9
CDR3nt: TGTGCCAGCAGCCCAGCTTTGGGACTAGCGGGAATGGACGGGGAGCTGTTTTTT
CDR3aa: CASSPALGLAGMDGELFF

len: 13
abundance: .
d_gene: .
j_gene: TRBJ2-7
v_gene: TRBV6-6
CDR3nt: TGTGCCAGCAGTTACGAAGCCTTGTCCGAGCAGTACTTC
CDR3aa: CASSYEALSEQYF

len: 16
abundance: .
d_gene: .
j_gene: TRBJ2-5
v_gene: TRBV9
CDR3nt: TGTGCCAGCAGCCCCGGACAGCCCAGCCTCGCGGAGACCCAGTACTTC
CDR3aa: CASSPGQPSLAETQYF

len: 15
abundance: once
d_gene: TRBD1
j_gene: TRBJ1-2
v_gene: TRBV7-4
CDR3nt: TGTGCCAGCAGCTTAAGGGGACAGGGAGGGGATGGCTACACCTTC
CDR3aa: CASSLRGQGGDGYTF

len: 14
abundance: .
d_gene: TRBD1
j_gene: TRBJ2-5
v_gene: TRBV5-1
CDR3nt: TGCGCCAGCAGCACGGGGACAGGACAAGAGACCCAGTACTTC
CDR3aa: CASSTGTGQETQYF

len: 17
abundance: .
d_gene: .
j_gene: TRBJ2-2
v_gene: TRBV9
CDR3nt: TGTGCCAGCAGCGTAGCTAGTAGCGGTGGGGTCACCGGGGAGCTGTTTTTT
CDR3aa: CASSVASSGGVTGELFF

len: 14
abundance: once
d_gene: TRBD1
j_gene: TRBJ2-7
v_gene: TRBV5-6
CDR3nt: TGTGCCAGCAGCTTAGGACAGGGGCTCTACGAGCAGTACTTC
CDR3aa: CASSLGQGLYEQYF

len: 11
abundance: .
d_gene: .
j_gene: TRBJ2-1
v_gene: TRBV27
CDR3nt: TGTGCCAGCAGTCCCGGGGATGAGCAGTTCTTC
CDR3aa: CASSPGDEQFF

len: 14
abundance: .
d_gene: .
j_gene: TRBJ2-7
v_gene: TRBV27
CDR3nt: TGTGCCAGCAGCGTACAGGGTACACCCTACGAGCAGTACTTC
CDR3aa: CASSVQGTPYEQYF

len: 11
abundance: few
d_gene: .
j_gene: TRBJ1-1
v_gene: TRBV29-1
CDR3nt: TGCAGCGTTGAAGACAGGGTAGGTGCTTTCTTT
CDR3aa: CSVEDRVGAFF

len: 15
abundance: .
d_gene: .
j_gene: TRBJ1-5
v_gene: TRBV27
CDR3nt: TGTGCCAGCTGTTCGAGTTCCCACGCCAGGCAGCCCCAGCATTTT
CDR3aa: CASCSSSHARQPQHF

len: 17
abundance: .
d_gene: TRBD1
j_gene: TRBJ1-4
v_gene: TRBV6-4
CDR3nt: TGTGCCAGCGAGGGGGCGGAGAGCTCTGCAACTAATGAAAAACTGTTTTTT
CDR3aa: CASEGAESSATNEKLFF

len: 16
abundance: .
d_gene: TRBD1
j_gene: TRBJ1-1
v_gene: TRBV9
CDR3nt: TGTGCCAGCAGCGGACAGGGGTCCGTGTCGTACACTGAAGCTTTCTTT
CDR3aa: CASSGQGSVSYTEAFF

len: 16
abundance: .
d_gene: TRBD2
j_gene: TRBJ2-2
v_gene: TRBV2
CDR3nt: TGTGCCAGCATAAAAGCGGGAGATATCGGCGCCGGGGAGCTGTTTTTT
CDR3aa: CASIKAGDIGAGELFF

len: 16
abundance: .
d_gene: TRBD1
j_gene: TRBJ1-1
v_gene: TRBV5-6
CDR3nt: TGTGCCAGCAGCTTGGAGCGCAGGGGGAGGAACACTGAAGCTTTCTTT
CDR3aa: CASSLERRGRNTEAFF

len: 17
abundance: .
d_gene: TRBD2
j_gene: TRBJ2-3
v_gene: TRBV5-1
CDR3nt: TGCGCCAGCAGCTTGGAAACTAGCGGGAGATTAGAAGATACGCAGTATTTT
CDR3aa: CASSLETSGRLEDTQYF

len: 13
abundance: .
d_gene: TRBD1
j_gene: TRBJ1-5
v_gene: TRBV27
CDR3nt: TGTGCCAGCAGTCCCAGGGGGGATCAGCCCCAGCATTTT
CDR3aa: CASSPRGDQPQHF

len: 13
abundance: .
d_gene: TRBD2
j_gene: TRBJ2-1
v_gene: TRBV6-1
CDR3nt: TGTGCCAGCATACCAGCGGGAGGCTATGAGCAGTTCTTC
CDR3aa: CASIPAGGYEQFF

len: 13
abundance: .
d_gene: TRBD1
j_gene: TRBJ2-3
v_gene: TRBV6-4
CDR3nt: TGTGCCAGCTCGACAGGGTCCACAGATACGCAGTATTTT
CDR3aa: CASSTGSTDTQYF

len: 15
abundance: .
d_gene: .
j_gene: TRBJ2-1
v_gene: TRBV9
CDR3nt: TGTGCCAGCAGCCCCTCTCCGGGGGAGTACAATGAGCAGTTCTTC
CDR3aa: CASSPSPGEYNEQFF

len: 16
abundance: .
d_gene: .
j_gene: TRBJ2-3
v_gene: TRBV5-6
CDR3nt: TGTGCCAGCAGCTGGGGGCGGCAGGGGACCACAGATACGCAGTATTTT
CDR3aa: CASSWGRQGTTDTQYF

len: 17
abundance: .
d_gene: TRBD2
j_gene: TRBJ2-5
v_gene: TRBV5-6
CDR3nt: TGTGCCAGCAGCCTGGGGCTAGCGGGGGTGTACCAAGAGACCCAGTACTTC
CDR3aa: CASSLGLAGVYQETQYF

len: 13
abundance: .
d_gene: .
j_gene: TRBJ2-1
v_gene: TRBV27
CDR3nt: TGTGCCAGCAGTTTAGGGGGGGCGGTTGAGCAGTTCTTC
CDR3aa: CASSLGGAVEQFF

len: 16
abundance: .
d_gene: .
j_gene: TRBJ1-1
v_gene: TRBV14
CDR3nt: TGTGCCAGCAGCCAAGACGCAGGGTCTGTGAACACTGAAGCTTTCTTT
CDR3aa: CASSQDAGSVNTEAFF

len: 15
abundance: .
d_gene: .
j_gene: TRBJ1-1
v_gene: TRBV7-9
CDR3nt: TGTGCCAGCAACCCGGTGTCGGGATTAGACATTGAAGCTTTCTTT
CDR3aa: CASNPVSGLDIEAFF

len: 15
abundance: once
d_gene: TRBD1
j_gene: TRBJ2-1
v_gene: TRBV5-1
CDR3nt: TGCGCCAGCAGCCCTAGACAGGGGGCGGATAATGAGCAGTTCTTC
CDR3aa: CASSPRQGADNEQFF

len: 15
abundance: once
d_gene: TRBD1
j_gene: TRBJ1-2
v_gene: TRBV10-1
CDR3nt: TGCGCCAGCAGTGACCAACAGGGGAAGATGACGGGCTACACCTTC
CDR3aa: CASSDQQGKMTGYTF

len: 15
abundance: .
d_gene: .
j_gene: TRBJ1-2
v_gene: TRBV2
CDR3nt: TGTGCCAGCCCGTCCGGGGGGCGCCCGAACTATGGCTACACCTTC
CDR3aa: CASPSGGRPNYGYTF

len: 16
abundance: .
d_gene: TRBD2
j_gene: TRBJ2-3
v_gene: TRBV9
CDR3nt: TGTGCCAGCAGCCCTAAAGCGGGGGGGCCTGCAGATACGCAGTATTTT
CDR3aa: CASSPKAGGPADTQYF

len: 15
abundance: .
d_gene: TRBD2
j_gene: TRBJ2-5
v_gene: TRBV9
CDR3nt: TGTGCCAGCAGTTCGGGGGGAGGGGTCCATCAGACCCAGTACTTC
CDR3aa: CASSSGGGVHQTQYF

len: 15
abundance: once
d_gene: TRBD2
j_gene: TRBJ2-7
v_gene: TRBV7-8
CDR3nt: TGTGCCAGCAGCGCCCAGCGGGAGGGACTCGACGAGCAGTACTTC
CDR3aa: CASSAQREGLDEQYF

len: 16
abundance: .
d_gene: .
j_gene: TRBJ2-6
v_gene: TRBV27
CDR3nt: TGTGCCAGCAGTTTATCACAGGGTTCTGGGGCCAACGTCCTGACTTTC
CDR3aa: CASSLSQGSGANVLTF

len: 12
abundance: few
d_gene: .
j_gene: TRBJ1-1
v_gene: TRBV5-1
CDR3nt: TGCGCCAGCAGCTTGGACCGGGATGAAGCTTTCTTT
CDR3aa: CASSLDRDEAFF

len: 18
abundance: medium-sized
d_gene: TRBD1
j_gene: TRBJ1-2
v_gene: TRBV15
CDR3nt: TGTGCCACCAGAGATAGCGAATCTTGGGACAGCGCTCAAGATGGCTACACCTTC
CDR3aa: CATRDSESWDSAQDGYTF

len: 13
abundance: .
d_gene: .
j_gene: TRBJ2-3
v_gene: TRBV6-4
CDR3nt: TGTGCCAGCAGTCTACAGGGCACAGATACGCAGTATTTT
CDR3aa: CASSLQGTDTQYF

len: 15
abundance: .
d_gene: TRBD1
j_gene: TRBJ2-3
v_gene: TRBV6-4
CDR3nt: TGTGCCAGCAGTGACTCCGGGACAGGGGGCGATACGCAGTATTTT
CDR3aa: CASSDSGTGGDTQYF

len: 13
abundance: .
d_gene: .
j_gene: TRBJ2-5
v_gene: TRBV5-5
CDR3nt: TGTGCCAGCAGCTTGGGTTGGGGCGAGACCCAGTACTTC
CDR3aa: CASSLGWGETQYF

len: 14
abundance: once
d_gene: TRBD2
j_gene: TRBJ2-5
v_gene: TRBV5-5
CDR3nt: TGTGCCAGCAGCTTGCGGGAGGGGTTCGCGGCCCAGTACTTC
CDR3aa: CASSLREGFAAQYF

len: 14
abundance: .
d_gene: .
j_gene: TRBJ2-7
v_gene: TRBV7-6
CDR3nt: TGTGCCAGCGCTCTGGGGGGGGGCATCTACGAGCAGTACTTC
CDR3aa: CASALGGGIYEQYF

len: 12
abundance: few
d_gene: .
j_gene: TRBJ2-1
v_gene: TRBV9
CDR3nt: TGTGCCAGCAGCCTCGACAGCAATGAGCAGTTCTTC
CDR3aa: CASSLDSNEQFF